Listed below are T cell receptor beta chains from one sample, sequenced in a study of T cells in Graves' hyperthyroidism and ophthalmopathy. TCRdb re-derived calls from the multiplex PCR reads in MiXCR, one entry per CDR3 protein. Here the sample spans 350,000 to 400,000 distinct CDR3 sequences, roughly 13% being singletons. The sample taken for sequencing was blood. Source of these receptors: a woman aged 55-75 years with Graves' hyperthyroidism. The CDR3 runs from the conserved cysteine through the conserved F or W. Fields, in order: V gene, clone size, D gene, J gene, CDR3 protein, CDR3 DNA. D genes are given only for firm matches. The size field is filled for only some rows; it gives once, few, many or a size class.

V: TRBV11-2
size: -
D: TRBD2
J: TRBJ2-3
CDR3: CASSERLAGMTDTQYF
DNA: TGTGCCAGCAGCGAGAGACTAGCGGGAATGACAGATACGCAGTATTTT

V: TRBV2
size: once
D: TRBD2
J: TRBJ2-7
CDR3: CASSSSPGLAGVGPYEQYF
DNA: TGTGCCAGCAGCTCTTCACCGGGACTAGCGGGAGTCGGACCCTACGAGCAGTACTTC

V: TRBV24-1
size: many
D: TRBD1
J: TRBJ2-5
CDR3: CATSDFGTGSGETQYF
DNA: TGTGCCACCAGTGATTTCGGGACAGGGTCGGGAGAGACCCAGTACTTC

V: TRBV6-1
size: few
D: TRBD2
J: TRBJ2-3
CDR3: CASGGVQITDTQYF
DNA: TGTGCCAGCGGGGGGGTTCAGATCACAGATACGCAGTATTTT

V: TRBV27
size: many
D: -
J: TRBJ2-1
CDR3: CASRLQTRNNEQFF
DNA: TGTGCCAGCAGACTTCAGACACGAAACAATGAGCAGTTCTTC

V: TRBV20-1
size: many
D: TRBD1
J: TRBJ2-3
CDR3: CSAPAGTGTTDTQYF
DNA: TGCAGTGCTCCTGCCGGGACAGGGACCACAGATACGCAGTATTTT

V: TRBV12-3/TRBV12-4
size: many
D: TRBD1
J: TRBJ1-2
CDR3: CASSFGQGDGYTF
DNA: TGTGCCAGCAGTTTCGGGCAGGGGGATGGCTACACCTTC

V: TRBV18
size: few
D: -
J: TRBJ2-5
CDR3: CASSLYTREETQYF
DNA: TGTGCCAGCTCACTATATACTAGGGAGGAGACCCAGTACTTC

V: TRBV28
size: many
D: TRBD1
J: TRBJ2-7
CDR3: CASSWDRVINEQYF
DNA: TGTGCCAGCAGTTGGGACAGGGTAATCAACGAGCAGTACTTC

V: TRBV11-3
size: many
D: TRBD1
J: TRBJ1-2
CDR3: CASSPWTGEVDYTF
DNA: TGTGCCAGCAGCCCCTGGACAGGAGAGGTAGACTACACCTTC

V: TRBV7-9
size: many
D: TRBD2
J: TRBJ2-1
CDR3: CASSKTSGTDNEQFF
DNA: TGTGCCAGCAGCAAGACTAGCGGGACCGACAATGAGCAGTTCTTC

V: TRBV6-1
size: few
D: -
J: TRBJ2-2
CDR3: CASKSRVAGRTGELFF
DNA: TGTGCCAGCAAATCCCGGGTGGCAGGGAGAACCGGGGAGCTGTTTTTT

V: TRBV12-3/TRBV12-4
size: many
D: -
J: TRBJ1-3
CDR3: CASSFGQASTIYF
DNA: TGTGCCAGCAGTTTCGGCCAGGCCAGCACCATATATTTT

V: TRBV20-1
size: -
D: -
J: TRBJ1-2
CDR3: CSASGGDYYGYTF
DNA: TGCAGTGCTAGTGGCGGGGACTACTATGGCTACACCTTC

V: TRBV7-9
size: many
D: TRBD2
J: TRBJ2-7
CDR3: CASSLEASGFPFYEQYF
DNA: TGTGCCAGCAGCTTAGAGGCTAGCGGATTCCCATTTTACGAGCAGTACTTC

V: TRBV3-1
size: -
D: -
J: TRBJ2-3
CDR3: CASSQEGGGLSTDTQYF
DNA: TGTGCCAGCAGCCAAGAAGGGGGTGGTCTTAGCACAGATACGCAGTATTTT

V: TRBV7-9
size: many
D: -
J: TRBJ2-1
CDR3: CASSLLGDFDEQFF
DNA: TGTGCCAGCAGCTTACTTGGGGACTTCGATGAGCAGTTCTTC

V: TRBV29-1
size: -
D: TRBD2
J: TRBJ2-1
CDR3: CSVATSDLNEQFF
DNA: TGCAGCGTTGCCACTAGCGACCTCAATGAGCAGTTCTTC

V: TRBV6-1
size: many
D: TRBD2
J: TRBJ2-7
CDR3: CASRRFSGGTYEQYF
DNA: TGTGCCAGCAGACGTTTTTCGGGAGGGACCTACGAGCAGTACTTC

V: TRBV11-3
size: many
D: TRBD1
J: TRBJ2-5
CDR3: CASSGGQGAGETQYF
DNA: TGTGCCAGCAGCGGAGGACAGGGGGCAGGAGAGACCCAGTACTTC

V: TRBV5-4
size: -
D: TRBD2
J: TRBJ2-2
CDR3: CASSSRLAGNTGELFF
DNA: TGTGCCAGCAGTTCACGACTAGCGGGAAACACCGGGGAGCTGTTTTTT

V: TRBV2
size: many
D: -
J: TRBJ1-2
CDR3: CASSPDTNYGYTF
DNA: TGTGCCAGCAGTCCGGACACTAACTATGGCTACACCTTC

V: TRBV30
size: -
D: TRBD1
J: TRBJ1-3
CDR3: CAWSVKGAGNTIYF
DNA: TGTGCCTGGAGTGTAAAGGGGGCGGGAAACACCATATATTTT

V: TRBV19
size: few
D: TRBD1
J: TRBJ1-2
CDR3: CASSQKPGGDYGYTF
DNA: TGTGCCAGTAGTCAAAAGCCAGGGGGCGACTATGGCTACACCTTC

V: TRBV30
size: many
D: -
J: TRBJ1-2
CDR3: CAWSEGSSYGYTF
DNA: TGTGCCTGGAGTGAGGGGTCTAGCTATGGCTACACCTTC

V: TRBV9
size: many
D: -
J: TRBJ1-1
CDR3: CASSFDAHGSEAFF
DNA: TGTGCCAGCAGTTTCGACGCCCATGGTTCTGAAGCTTTCTTT

V: TRBV11-3
size: many
D: -
J: TRBJ2-3
CDR3: CASSLVASSDTQYF
DNA: TGTGCCAGCAGCTTAGTGGCTAGTTCAGATACGCAGTATTTT

V: TRBV10-1
size: many
D: -
J: TRBJ2-3
CDR3: CASSDKVRTDTQYF
DNA: TGCGCCAGCAGTGATAAGGTTCGCACAGATACGCAGTATTTT

V: TRBV29-1
size: -
D: TRBD1
J: TRBJ1-4
CDR3: CSVVGTGNEKLFF
DNA: TGCAGCGTTGTAGGGACAGGGAATGAAAAACTGTTTTTT

V: TRBV6-1
size: many
D: -
J: TRBJ1-2
CDR3: CASSETGYYGYTF
DNA: TGTGCCAGCAGTGAAACGGGCTACTATGGCTACACCTTC

V: TRBV3-1
size: many
D: TRBD1
J: TRBJ2-5
CDR3: CASRQTRSTGGEETQYF
DNA: TGTGCCAGCAGACAAACACGCTCAACAGGGGGCGAAGAGACCCAGTACTTC

V: TRBV19
size: -
D: -
J: TRBJ2-1
CDR3: CASSISPVSYNEQFF
DNA: TGTGCCAGTAGTATTTCCCCGGTCTCCTACAATGAGCAGTTCTTC

V: TRBV7-2
size: -
D: TRBD1
J: TRBJ2-7
CDR3: CASSTRDSGDEQYF
DNA: TGTGCCAGCAGCACCCGGGACAGTGGGGACGAGCAGTACTTC

V: TRBV28
size: many
D: -
J: TRBJ2-1
CDR3: CASTESGIGYNEQFF
DNA: TGTGCCAGCACAGAATCCGGGATAGGATACAATGAGCAGTTCTTC

V: TRBV24-1
size: few
D: -
J: TRBJ2-2
CDR3: CATSDVKNTGELFF
DNA: TGTGCCACCAGTGATGTAAAGAACACCGGGGAGCTGTTTTTT

V: TRBV12-3/TRBV12-4
size: many
D: -
J: TRBJ2-7
CDR3: CASSPATGNYEQYF
DNA: TGTGCCAGCAGTCCCGCCACAGGGAACTACGAGCAGTACTTC

V: TRBV6-2/TRBV6-3
size: -
D: -
J: TRBJ2-1
CDR3: CASSDSREQFF
DNA: TGTGCCAGCAGTGACTCGCGGGAGCAGTTCTTC

V: TRBV7-9
size: -
D: -
J: TRBJ1-4
CDR3: CASGPGSANEKLFF
DNA: TGTGCCAGCGGCCCAGGGTCGGCTAATGAAAAACTGTTTTTT

V: TRBV13
size: many
D: -
J: TRBJ2-7
CDR3: CASSTGSSYEQYF
DNA: TGTGCCAGCAGCACCGGGTCCTCCTACGAGCAGTACTTC

V: TRBV20-1
size: few
D: -
J: TRBJ2-1
CDR3: CSARDYGLGVSEQFF
DNA: TGCAGTGCTAGAGATTACGGACTGGGAGTCAGTGAGCAGTTCTTC

V: TRBV5-1
size: -
D: TRBD2
J: TRBJ2-1
CDR3: CASSPTSGTLDEQFF
DNA: TGCGCCAGCAGTCCGACTAGCGGGACTTTGGATGAGCAGTTCTTC

V: TRBV3-1
size: many
D: -
J: TRBJ1-2
CDR3: CASSQSFYGRSFYGYTF
DNA: TGTGCCAGCAGCCAATCTTTCTACGGCAGGAGTTTCTATGGCTACACCTTC

V: TRBV11-1
size: few
D: TRBD1
J: TRBJ2-7
CDR3: CASGPRTGAAYEQYF
DNA: TGTGCCAGCGGCCCACGGACAGGGGCCGCCTACGAGCAGTACTTC

V: TRBV7-9
size: -
D: -
J: TRBJ2-5
CDR3: CASSFSGDRETQYF
DNA: TGTGCCAGCAGCTTCTCAGGGGATCGAGAGACCCAGTACTTC

V: TRBV20-1
size: few
D: TRBD2
J: TRBJ2-7
CDR3: CSARDRSGRADSYEQYF
DNA: TGCAGTGCTAGAGATAGAAGCGGGAGGGCCGACTCCTACGAGCAGTACTTC

V: TRBV29-1
size: few
D: TRBD2
J: TRBJ2-1
CDR3: CSVFGDSGRASEQFF
DNA: TGCAGCGTTTTTGGGGACAGCGGGAGGGCCAGTGAGCAGTTCTTC

V: TRBV12-3/TRBV12-4
size: few
D: -
J: TRBJ2-1
CDR3: CASSFGGGRQFF
DNA: TGTGCCAGCAGTTTTGGGGGTGGGAGGCAGTTCTTC

V: TRBV19
size: many
D: TRBD2
J: TRBJ2-1
CDR3: CASNGGLAVSYNEQFF
DNA: TGTGCCAGTAACGGGGGACTAGCGGTATCCTACAATGAGCAGTTCTTC

V: TRBV27
size: many
D: TRBD2
J: TRBJ2-7
CDR3: CASREGGHEQYF
DNA: TGTGCCAGCCGGGAGGGCGGCCACGAGCAGTACTTC

V: TRBV24-1
size: few
D: -
J: TRBJ2-1
CDR3: CATSDADSSSYNEQFF
DNA: TGTGCCACCAGTGATGCGGACTCGAGCTCCTACAATGAGCAGTTCTTC

V: TRBV6-2/TRBV6-3
size: -
D: -
J: TRBJ2-7
CDR3: CASKSSAHEQYF
DNA: TGTGCCAGCAAATCTAGCGCCCACGAGCAGTACTTC

V: TRBV12-5
size: -
D: -
J: TRBJ1-4
CDR3: CASGPIREKLFF
DNA: TGTGCTAGTGGTCCGATCCGTGAAAAACTGTTTTTT

V: TRBV28
size: many
D: -
J: TRBJ1-1
CDR3: CASSSPWESTEAFF
DNA: TGTGCCAGCAGTTCCCCCTGGGAGAGCACTGAAGCTTTCTTT

V: TRBV10-3
size: -
D: TRBD1
J: TRBJ2-5
CDR3: CAISPGTGGSETQYF
DNA: TGTGCCATCAGCCCCGGGACAGGGGGCTCAGAGACCCAGTACTTC

V: TRBV5-1
size: -
D: TRBD1
J: TRBJ1-6
CDR3: CASSLRYGAGTVNSPLHF
DNA: TGCGCCAGCAGCTTGCGGTACGGGGCCGGGACAGTTAATTCACCCCTCCACTTT

V: TRBV19
size: -
D: TRBD2
J: TRBJ2-1
CDR3: CATETSGRYNEQFF
DNA: TGTGCCACAGAAACTAGCGGGCGATACAATGAGCAGTTCTTC

V: TRBV9
size: once
D: -
J: TRBJ2-1
CDR3: CASSVGRTSGTGGNNEQFF
DNA: TGTGCCAGCAGCGTAGGTCGGACTAGCGGGACAGGGGGTAACAATGAGCAGTTCTTC

V: TRBV6-1
size: -
D: TRBD2
J: TRBJ2-1
CDR3: CASRQTSGDYNEQFF
DNA: TGTGCCAGCAGACAGACTAGCGGAGATTACAATGAGCAGTTCTTC

V: TRBV18
size: many
D: TRBD2
J: TRBJ2-7
CDR3: CASSVDGGGSYEQYF
DNA: TGTGCCAGCTCGGTGGACGGGGGGGGCTCATACGAGCAGTACTTC

V: TRBV11-3
size: many
D: TRBD2
J: TRBJ2-7
CDR3: CASSLEQTSGTYEQYF
DNA: TGTGCCAGCAGCTTAGAACAGACTAGCGGGACGTACGAGCAGTACTTC